This entry lists 31 T cell receptor beta chains sequenced from one sample in a study of neurological immune-mediated disorders. In TCRdb, the 5' RACE reads were re-called with MiXCR into one record per CDR3 protein. The sample lists under 100,000 distinct CDR3 sequences, 4.3% seen once, with 5.7% in the top ten. Time point meaning: longitudinal time-point 3. Sample: PBMCs. The receptors originated from a woman aged 55-70 years with multiple sclerosis.

In this sample, this clonotype turned up many times. This CDR3 is CATSEPGQGYTGELFF. The CDR3 nucleotides are TGTGCCACCAGTGAGCCGGGACAGGGATATACCGGGGAGCTGTTTTTT. The J gene is TRBJ2-2, the V gene TRBV24-1; 9 bases align to TRBD1. Germline CDR1 KGHDR, CDR2 SFDVKD. The CDR3 has 16 residues. J lost 5 bases, V lost 4 bases, and 7 bases had no gene match.

The sample holds many counts of this clonotype. The chain couples TRBV6-1 to TRBJ1-2; D not resolved. Germline values: CDR1 MNHNS, CDR2 SASEGT. V was shortened by 0 bases and J by 4 bases, with 12 bases between the two germline ends. The CDR3 length is 15 residues. CDR3 in amino acids: CASSEARAATYGYTF. The CDR3 nucleotides are TGTGCCAGCAGTGAAGCGCGGGCAGCCACCTATGGCTACACCTTC.

In this sample, this clonotype turned up many times. The chain recombines TRBV5-6 with TRBJ2-4; no clear D. From germline, CDR1 is SGHDT and CDR2 YYEEEE. The germline V and J ends were trimmed by 6 bases and 7 bases, with 14 bases remaining between them. This CDR3 spans 13 amino acids. CDR3 amino acids: CASTSGPSNIQYF. For the CDR3, the DNA is TGTGCCAGCACCTCAGGTCCGTCGAACATTCAGTACTTC. Supplemented by reference TRBV5-6 and TRBJ2-4, the full variable domain reads DAGVTQSPTHLIKTRGQQVTLRCSPKSGHDTVSWYQQALGQGPQFIFQYYEEEERQRGNFPDRFSGHQFPNYSSELNVNALLLGDSALYLCASTSGPSNIQYFGAGTRLSVL.

This clonotype was seen ten or more times. The chain has TRBV20-1 and TRBJ2-1; 11 bases are a match to TRBD1. The CDR3 extends over 15 amino acids. V lost 4 bases to trimming and J lost 4 bases; unmatched junction nucleotides: 6. From germline, CDR1 is DFQATT and CDR2 SNEGSKA (reference sequence). The chain's CDR3 is CSANFGTGGYNEQFF. CDR3 in DNA: TGCAGTGCTAACTTCGGGACAGGGGGGTACAATGAGCAGTTCTTC.

This chain links TRBV29-1 with TRBJ2-5, with 10 bases that match TRBD1. The CDR3 runs to 15 residues. CDR1 and CDR2 from the germline V gene are SQVTM and ANQGSEA. J gave up 4 bases and V 4 bases, and 9 bases lay outside the gene matches. The DNA of the CDR3 is TGCAGCGTTGTGGGGGGACAGGGGTGGGGAGAGACCCAGTACTTC. Translating gives CSVVGGQGWGETQYF.

The chain is built from TRBV7-8 and TRBJ2-1; possibly TRBD2 for D (5 bases). Trimming shortened V by 1 base and J by 5 bases, and 18 bases separated the two germline ends. This CDR3 is built from 17 residues. The germline CDR1 and CDR2 sequences are SGHVS and FQNEAQ. The CDR3 coding sequence is TGTGCCAGCAGCTTAGTGTGGATACCGAGGGCTAACAATGAGCAGTTCTTC. This codes for CASSLVWIPRANNEQFF.

This clonotype was observed many times. This sequence joins TRBV7-9 and TRBJ1-1, with a possible D match to TRBD1 (6 bases). Germline CDR1 is SEHNR and CDR2 is FQNEAQ (reference sequence). V dropped 4 bases and J dropped 5 bases, with 14 bases sitting between them. The CDR3 runs 14 residues. The CDR3 spells CASSSLQGKTEAFF. CDR3 DNA: TGTGCCAGCAGCTCGCTCCAGGGGAAAACTGAAGCTTTCTTT.

This clonotype has ten or more counts. This chain uses TRBV5-1 with TRBJ2-3; 9 bases map to TRBD2. Germline CDR1 reads SGHRS; CDR2 reads YFSETQ. With 4 bases clipped from V and 0 bases from J, the junction kept 9 bases outside the gene matches. CDR3 length: 17 amino acids. In DNA, the CDR3 is TGCGCCAGCAGCACAACTCCTAGCGGGGCTAGCACAGATACGCAGTATTTT. This translates into CASSTTPSGASTDTQYF. The whole variable domain, filled in from reference TRBV5-1 and TRBJ2-3, reads KAGVTQTPRYLIKTRGQQVTLSCSPISGHRSVSWYQQTPGQGLQFLFEYFSETQRNKGNFPGRFSGRQFSNSRSEMNVSTLELGDSALYLCASSTTPSGASTDTQYFGPGTRLTVL.

This clonotype appeared many times. This chain links TRBV5-1 with TRBJ1-2; D unresolved. This CDR3 has 14 amino acids. CDR1 and CDR2 (germline): SGHRS, YFSETQ. V was shortened by 4 bases and J by 0 bases, with 10 bases between the two germline ends. The CDR3 DNA reads TGCGCCAGCAGCAGCGGGGAGACTAACTATGGCTACACCTTC. Amino acids: CASSSGETNYGYTF.

This clonotype was seen many times. This chain links TRBV5-1 with TRBJ2-7; D call uncertain. V was clipped by 4 bases and J by 3 bases, with 20 bases between them. Germline CDR1 is SGHRS and CDR2 is YFSETQ. The CDR3 loop spans 16 amino acids. Here the CDR3 reads CASSRAQGPGFYEQYF. CDR3 nucleotide sequence: TGCGCCAGCAGCAGAGCCCAAGGACCTGGGTTCTACGAGCAGTACTTC.

This clonotype was counted at least ten times. This chain uses TRBV7-2 with TRBJ2-1, with D perhaps matching TRBD2 (5 bases). Trimming shortened V by 5 bases and J by 4 bases, and 15 bases separated the two germline ends. The length of the CDR3 is 15 residues. The germline V gene has CDR1 SGHTA and CDR2 FQGNSA. The CDR3 nucleotides are TGTGCCAGCAGCCAGACTAATAATATGTACAATGAGCAGTTCTTC. Amino acid sequence: CASSQTNNMYNEQFF.

This clonotype showed up many times. V is TRBV5-6 and J is TRBJ2-5; TRBD1 agrees at 7 bases. The length of the CDR3 is 13 residues. Trimming removed 3 bases from V and 3 bases from J; junction bases left unmatched: 2. CDR1 and CDR2 from the germline V gene are SGHDT and YYEEEE. CDR3 sequence: CASSSGQEETQYF. In DNA form, the CDR3 reads TGTGCCAGCAGCTCCGGACAGGAAGAGACCCAGTACTTC.

Ten or more counts support this clonotype. The V call is TRBV12-3 or TRBV12-4, the J call TRBJ2-3, with 13 bases that match TRBD2. The CDR3 is made up of 16 amino acids. The ends lost 6 bases at V and 4 bases at J; junction bases unmatched: 7. The CDR3, as DNA: TGTGCCAGCAGCCACTGGACTAGCGGGGGCTCAGATACGCAGTATTTT. It is translated as CASSHWTSGGSDTQYF.

The sample holds many counts of this clonotype. V and J are TRBV5-1 and TRBJ1-1; 10 bases map to TRBD1. V was pared by 5 bases and J by 5 bases, with 6 bases of the junction left unmatched. The CDR3 loop spans 14 amino acids. Germline CDR1 and CDR2: SGHRS and YFSETQ. DNA of the CDR3: TGCGCCAGCAGGGGGACAGGGGTTGGGACTGAAGCTTTCTTT. Encoded protein: CASRGTGVGTEAFF.

This clonotype was observed many times. The genes are TRBV20-1 and TRBJ1-5; D might be TRBD1 (6 bases). The V gene's germline CDR1 is DFQATT and CDR2 SNEGSKA (reference sequence). Trimming left V 4 bases short and J 3 bases short, with 16 bases between. There are 15 residues in the CDR3. The CDR3 DNA follows: TGCAGTGCTACCGAAAACAGGGCGAACAATCAGCCCCAGCATTTT. It codes for CSATENRANNQPQHF.

This clonotype was seen at least ten times. The rearrangement uses TRBV7-2 and TRBJ2-3, with D tentatively TRBD2 (5 bases). Between the trimmed V and J ends, which lost 0 bases and 1 base, there was a span of 5 bases. CDR3 length equals 14 residues. Germline V gene lookup returns CDR1 SGHTA and CDR2 FQGNSA. In DNA form, the CDR3 reads TGTGCCAGCAGCTTAGCGGAGGGCACAGATACGCAGTATTTT. Protein: CASSLAEGTDTQYF. Based on the CDR3 plus reference TRBV7-2 and TRBJ2-3, the full variable domain is GAGVSQSPSNKVTEKGKDVELRCDPISGHTALYWYRQSLGQGLEFLIYFQGNSAPDKSGLPSDRFSAERTGGSVSTLTIQRTQQEDSAVYLCASSLAEGTDTQYFGPGTRLTVL.

This clonotype was picked up many times. The chain recombines TRBV5-1 with TRBJ1-1; a possible D gene is TRBD1 (5 bases). Trimming took off 4 bases at V and 4 bases at J, with 14 bases between the two ends. Germline CDR1 is SGHRS and CDR2 is YFSETQ. The CDR3 runs 14 residues. For the CDR3, the DNA is TGCGCCAGCAGCCCGACTGGGGGACCCACTGAAGCTTTCTTT. Amino acids: CASSPTGGPTEAFF.

This clonotype was seen ten or more times. The V gene is TRBV5-1, the J gene TRBJ1-4; 9 bases agree with TRBD1. V shed 4 bases, J shed 7 bases, and the junction held 2 bases outside the gene matches. This CDR3 has 13 amino acids. Per germline, CDR1 SGHRS and CDR2 YFSETQ. CDR3 loop: CASSQGQGEKLFF. The CDR3, as DNA: TGCGCCAGCAGCCAGGGACAGGGTGAAAAACTGTTTTTT.

This clonotype occurred many times. The genes are TRBV20-1 and TRBJ1-4; 7 nucleotides align to TRBD1. With V trimmed by 1 base and J by 4 bases, 6 bases remained unmatched. The CDR3 spans 15 residues. The germline V gene has CDR1 DFQATT and CDR2 SNEGSKA (reference sequence). CDR3 loop: CSARVGTASNEKLFF. The CDR3, as DNA: TGCAGTGCTAGAGTGGGGACAGCAAGTAATGAAAAACTGTTTTTT.

This clonotype was observed many times. This chain connects TRBV5-1 to TRBJ2-7; TRBD2 matches 10 bases. The CDR3 consists of 16 residues. V trimming: 2 bases; J trimming: 2 bases; junction bases outside the gene matches: 7. CDR1 and CDR2 from the germline V gene are SGHRS and YFSETQ. The CDR3 DNA is TGCGCCAGCAGCTTTCTAGCGGGGGAAAAAACCTACGAGCAGTACTTC. It codes for CASSFLAGEKTYEQYF.

A few counts support this clonotype. This chain joins TRBV6-5 and TRBJ1-1; tentative D call: TRBD1 (6 bases). V gave up 6 bases and J gave up 7 bases, with 15 bases separating them. This CDR3 is built from 13 residues. Per the germline V gene, CDR1 is MNHEY and CDR2 is SVGAGI. This CDR3 is CASSDLRGFEAFF. CDR3 DNA: TGTGCCAGCAGCGATCTGAGGGGGTTTGAAGCTTTCTTT.

As concerns this clonotype: The junction and the germline gene differ at one end; a read error may be behind it. V is TRBV7-7 and J is TRBJ2-1; D gene uncertain. The germline V gene encodes CDR1 SSHAT and CDR2 FNYEAQ (reference sequence). This CDR3 region has 16 residues. CDR3 protein: CASSLGPAIAYNEQFF. The CDR3 nucleotides are TGTGCTAGCAGCTTAGGGCCAGCGATAGCCTACAATGAGCAGTTCTTC.

There are many counts of this clonotype. The rearrangement joins TRBV5-1 to TRBJ1-1; 11 bases match TRBD1. This CDR3 has 18 amino acids. V lost 3 bases, J lost 1 base, and 11 bases stayed unmatched. Germline assignment: CDR1 SGHRS and CDR2 YFSETQ. DNA for the CDR3: TGCGCCAGCAGCTCTCCTGCGGACAGGGGGCTTAAGAACACTGAAGCTTTCTTT. Its protein product is CASSSPADRGLKNTEAFF.

This clonotype was seen repeatedly, ten times or more. The V gene is TRBV20-1, the J gene TRBJ2-7, with 9 positions matching TRBD1. The CDR3 loop spans 15 amino acids. The germline V gene has CDR1 DFQATT and CDR2 SNEGSKA (reference sequence). The trim removed 5 bases at V and 1 base at J, leaving 9 bases unmatched. Here the CDR3 reads CSAPPGQGSSYEQYF. The DNA for the CDR3 is TGCAGTGCTCCTCCGGGACAGGGCTCGTCCTACGAGCAGTACTTC.

This clonotype was counted at least ten times. This chain connects TRBV20-1 to TRBJ1-2; no reliable D call. Germline V gene sequence: CDR1 DFQATT, CDR2 SNEGSKA (reference sequence). Trimming took 2 bases from V and 9 from J, leaving 13 bases between them. The CDR3 contains 12 residues. As DNA, the CDR3 is TGCAGTGCTAGACTAAGGGCGCAGAGCTACACCTTC. It translates to CSARLRAQSYTF.

This clonotype showed up many times. This rearrangement joins TRBV5-1 to TRBJ2-1, with unresolved D. The CDR3 is 16 amino acids. In germline, CDR1 is SGHRS, CDR2 YFSETQ. The V end was cut by 0 bases, the J end by 0 bases, with 10 bases between. The CDR3 sequence: CASSLEVSRSYNEQFF. As DNA, the CDR3 is TGCGCCAGCAGCTTGGAAGTCAGCCGCTCCTACAATGAGCAGTTCTTC.

Ten or more counts support this clonotype. This chain joins TRBV3-1 and TRBJ2-1; the D gene is possibly TRBD1 (6 bases). V was cut by 0 bases and J by 7 bases, with 16 bases left in between. This CDR3 has 16 amino acids. CDR1 and CDR2 (germline): LGHDT, YNNKEL (reference sequence). Here the CDR3 reads CASSQDRGGAVNEQFF. CDR3 sequence (DNA): TGTGCCAGCAGCCAAGATCGAGGGGGAGCGGTTAATGAGCAGTTCTTC.

This clonotype was seen many times. The rearrangement joins TRBV7-2 to TRBJ2-1; 10 nucleotides agree with TRBD2. The ends lost 1 base at V and 9 bases at J; junction bases unmatched: 6. Germline loops: CDR1 SGHTA, CDR2 FQGNSA. The CDR3 extends over 15 amino acids. CDR3 nucleotides: TGTGCCAGCAGCTTAGATCAACTAGCGGGGTCTGAGCAGTTCTTC. As protein: CASSLDQLAGSEQFF.

This clonotype was counted many times. This chain uses TRBV18 with TRBJ1-1, with a weak D call TRBD1 (5 bases). Germline V gene lookup returns CDR1 KGHSH and CDR2 LQKENI. Trimming pared 5 bases from V and 0 bases from J, leaving 7 bases between. This CDR3 is 13 amino acids long. In DNA, the CDR3 is TGTGCCAGCTCAGGGACCCTGAACACTGAAGCTTTCTTT. Residues: CASSGTLNTEAFF. Together with reference TRBV18 and TRBJ1-1, the CDR3 gives the full variable domain: NAGVMQNPRHLVRRRGQEARLRCSPMKGHSHVYWYRQLPEEGLKFMVYLQKENIIDESGMPKERFSAEFPKEGPSILRIQQVVRGDSAAYFCASSGTLNTEAFFGQGTRLTVV.

This clonotype was detected many times. This rearrangement joins TRBV7-9 to TRBJ1-5; D is unresolved. V was shortened by 0 bases and J by 0 bases, with 3 bases between the two germline ends. CDR1 is SEHNR, CDR2 FQNEAQ, per germline (reference sequence). The CDR3 contains 14 residues. The CDR3 DNA reads as TGTGCCAGCAGCTTAGCAGATAGCAATCAGCCCCAGCATTTT. Protein product: CASSLADSNQPQHF.

This clonotype was counted ten times or more. The chain uses TRBV9 and TRBJ2-7; D gene unclear. The CDR3 covers 15 residues. The V and J ends lost 0 bases and 0 bases respectively, with 10 bases between them. The germline V gene has CDR1 SGDLS and CDR2 YYNGEE. In DNA, the CDR3 is TGTGCCAGCAGCGTAGATCTCTCGTCCTCCTACGAGCAGTACTTC. Translating gives CASSVDLSSSYEQYF.